These 20 T cell receptor beta chains were all obtained from the same sample, sequenced in a study of early T cells in non-severe SARS-CoV-2 infection. TCRdb reprocessed the 5' RACE reads with MiXCR, giving one entry per CDR3 protein. The data contain 95,000 to 120,000 distinct CDR3 sequences, 12% of them singletons. Sequences were obtained from whole blood. The receptors originated from an adult who was a healthcare worker with PCR-confirmed SARS-CoV-2 infection or an uninfected control (not recorded which).

This sequence joins TRBV6-5 and TRBJ1-1; a possible D gene is TRBD1 (6 bases). This CDR3 comprises 16 residues. Germline CDR1 reads MNHEY; CDR2 reads SVGAGI. V was trimmed by 6 bases and J by 3 bases, leaving 20 bases between them. The CDR3 spells CASRRPPQGGDTEAFF. In DNA form, the CDR3 reads TGTGCCAGCAGAAGACCCCCACAGGGTGGTGACACTGAAGCTTTCTTT.

The chain combines TRBV12-3 or TRBV12-4 with TRBJ2-7, with TRBD2 matching over 10 bases. J gave up 9 bases and V 6 bases, and 8 bases lay outside the gene matches. This CDR3 contains 13 residues. This CDR3 is CASRFAGTSAQYF. The CDR3 nucleotides read TGTGCCAGCAGATTCGCCGGGACTAGCGCGCAGTACTTC.

This clonotype was detected a few times. The rearrangement links TRBV6-5 to TRBJ1-4; 7 bases line up with TRBD1. Germline V gives CDR1 MNHEY, CDR2 SVGAGI. There are 16 residues in the CDR3. Unmatched junction bases numbered 15, after V lost 7 bases and J lost 7 bases. The CDR3 loop reads CASTTYPGQEGEKLFF. CDR3 bases: TGTGCCAGCACTACATACCCAGGACAGGAAGGTGAAAAACTGTTTTTT.

V is TRBV24-1 and J is TRBJ1-1, with D possibly matching TRBD1 (5 bases). V was cut by 9 bases and J by 5 bases, with 9 bases left in between. The CDR3 has 11 residues. Germline V gives CDR1 KGHDR, CDR2 SFDVKD. CDR3 bases: TGTGCCACCCGGGAGGGGACTGAAGCTTTCTTT. Translation gives CATREGTEAFF.

This chain connects TRBV20-1 to TRBJ2-7; D not certain. Germline CDR1 and CDR2: DFQATT and SNEGSKA (reference sequence). CDR3 size: 15 residues. The V and J ends lost 1 base and 1 base respectively, with 14 bases between them. CDR3 bases: TGCAGTGCTAGAGCGCCCTATATAGTATCCTACGAGCAGTACTTC. This translates into CSARAPYIVSYEQYF.

This clonotype was found many times. V gene TRBV9 combines with J gene TRBJ2-7; possibly TRBD1 for D (5 bases). V gave up 0 bases and J gave up 6 bases, with 13 bases separating them. This CDR3 contains 14 residues. The germline V gene has CDR1 SGDLS and CDR2 YYNGEE. The CDR3 loop reads CASSVALDRGEQYF. The CDR3 coding sequence is TGTGCCAGCAGCGTAGCTTTGGATAGGGGCGAGCAGTACTTC.

In this sample, this clonotype turned up a few times. This chain uses TRBV10-3 with TRBJ1-4; D gene unclear. Trimming left V 0 bases short and J 5 bases short, with 10 bases between. CDR1 is ENHRY, CDR2 SYGVKD, per germline. This CDR3 is 15 amino acids long. CDR3 in DNA: TGTGCCATCAGTGAGTCGCAGACGGCGAATGAAAAACTGTTTTTT. Protein product: CAISESQTANEKLFF.

This clonotype was seen many times. The rearrangement joins TRBV2 to TRBJ2-3; D might be TRBD2 (5 bases). Germline V gene lookup returns CDR1 SNHLY and CDR2 FYNNEI. CDR3 length: 13 residues. V was trimmed by 8 bases and J by 2 bases, leaving 11 bases between them. The CDR3 coding sequence is TGTGCCAGCCGGGGTCGACTCACAGATACGCAGTATTTT. Amino acids: CASRGRLTDTQYF.

This clonotype was detected a few times. The chain employs TRBV5-4 and TRBJ2-3, with unresolved D. The germline V gene has CDR1 SGHNT and CDR2 YYREEE (reference sequence). V shed 1 base and J shed 3 bases, with 3 bases lying between them. This CDR3 spans 12 amino acids. The CDR3 protein is CASSLWTDTQYF. The CDR3 DNA reads as TGTGCCAGCAGCTTGTGGACAGATACGCAGTATTTT.

In DNA form, the CDR3 reads TGTGCCAGCAGTCTTAATCCAGATACGCAGTATTTT. This translates into CASSLNPDTQYF. This chain connects TRBV12-3 or TRBV12-4 to TRBJ2-3; D is unclear. This CDR3 contains 12 residues. Trimming took 5 bases from V and 4 from J, leaving 7 bases between them.

This clonotype was seen a few times. The rearrangement links TRBV4-1 to TRBJ2-3; 10 bases match TRBD2. After removal of 0 bases from V and 5 bases from J, the junction contained 8 bases not matched to a gene. This CDR3 contains 17 residues. Germline V gene data show CDR1 as MGHRA and CDR2 as YSYEKL. The CDR3 DNA reads as TGCGCCAGCAGCCAAGATGTGAGCGGGGGGGCGTTAGATACGCAGTATTTT. This gives the protein CASSQDVSGGALDTQYF.

This clonotype was counted many times. The chain carries TRBV18 and TRBJ1-2; maybe TRBD1 (5 bases). This CDR3 contains 15 residues. Trimming left V 8 bases short and J 6 bases short, with 22 bases between. CDR1 is KGHSH and CDR2 is LQKENI in the germline V gene. CDR3 region: CASSRGASQFNGYTF. The DNA of the CDR3 is TGTGCCAGCAGCAGAGGGGCCTCCCAATTCAATGGCTACACCTTC.

This clonotype was seen repeatedly, ten times or more. This chain uses TRBV3-1 with TRBJ2-1; no reliable D call. The germline CDR1 and CDR2 sequences are LGHDT and YNNKEL (reference sequence). CDR3 length: 13 residues. V was shortened by 2 bases and J by 4 bases, with 6 bases between the two germline ends. CDR3: CASSQRVYNEQFF. The CDR3 bases are TGTGCCAGCAGCCAAAGAGTGTACAATGAGCAGTTCTTC.

Only a few counts were recorded for this clonotype. Here the CDR3 DNA reads TGTGCCAGCAGCCATACCCCTAGTCTCCCCCACGAGCAGTACTTC. Translation gives CASSHTPSLPHEQYF. The chain combines TRBV11-3 with TRBJ2-7; D gene ambiguous. The CDR3 has 15 residues. Germline assignment: CDR1 SGHNT and CDR2 YENEEA. Trimming took off 5 bases at V and 5 bases at J, with 19 bases between the two ends.

V gene TRBV6-1 combines with J gene TRBJ1-2; no reliable D call. Germline values: CDR1 MNHNS, CDR2 SASEGT. The length of the CDR3 is 16 residues. The germline V and J ends were trimmed by 1 base and 2 bases, with 14 bases remaining between them. CDR3 protein: CASSEGLALHNYGYTF. CDR3 DNA: TGTGCCAGCAGTGAAGGCTTGGCCCTGCACAACTATGGCTACACCTTC.

The chain has TRBV29-1 and TRBJ2-1; 11 nucleotides match TRBD2. This CDR3 comprises 15 residues. Trimming at V came to 5 bases and at J to 7 bases, leaving 10 bases not matched to a gene. Germline V gene lookup returns CDR1 SQVTM and CDR2 ANQGSEA. CDR3 protein: CSVRQTSGSGNEQFF. The CDR3 DNA is TGCAGCGTTCGTCAAACTAGCGGGAGCGGAAATGAGCAGTTCTTC.

The J gene is TRBJ2-1, the V gene TRBV20-1, with TRBD2 as a possible D gene (6 bases). V dropped 5 bases and J dropped 7 bases, with 15 bases sitting between them. The CDR3 is 13 residues long. The germline V gene encodes CDR1 DFQATT and CDR2 SNEGSKA (reference sequence). In nucleotides, the CDR3 is TGCAGTGCTTACATAGGGACTTTGAATGAGCAGTTCTTC. Translated: CSAYIGTLNEQFF.

The chain has TRBV11-2 and TRBJ2-5; TRBD2 matches 7 bases. The J segment lost 4 bases and the V segment lost 5 bases, leaving 4 bases of the junction unmatched. Germline V lookup: CDR1 SGHAT, CDR2 FQNNGV. The CDR3 has 13 residues. CDR3: CASSPRLAETQYF. CDR3 DNA sequence: TGTGCCAGCAGCCCAAGACTAGCAGAGACCCAGTACTTC.

Many counts were recorded for this clonotype. V is TRBV2 and J is TRBJ2-5; D is uncertain. Germline V CDR1 and CDR2: SNHLY, FYNNEI. V was cut by 6 bases and J by 5 bases, with 16 bases left in between. This CDR3 is 14 amino acids long. The CDR3 spells CASSETPQGETQYF. The CDR3 DNA follows: TGTGCCAGCAGCGAGACACCCCAAGGGGAGACCCAGTACTTC.

The rearrangement uses TRBV29-1 and TRBJ2-3; TRBD2 might be the D (5 bases). The germline gives CDR1 SQVTM, CDR2 ANQGSEA. The CDR3 is made up of 13 amino acids. V was clipped by 3 bases and J by 5 bases, with 12 bases between them. CDR3 in DNA: TGCAGCGTTGACCGGGGTGGTAGAGATACGCAGTATTTT. It yields the protein CSVDRGGRDTQYF.